This TCR beta chain was sequenced during a study of T cells after yellow fever vaccination. Study-wide results and caveats: Primary-vaccination clones mostly resurfaced post-booster (around 96% CD4, 75% to 90% CD8).

Conversion of TCR transcripts into cDNA relied on 5'RACE template switching, which added a universal primer site and UMIs. One entry per CDR3 protein, called by TCRdb with MiXCR from the 5' RACE reads. The repertoire consists of hundreds of thousands of distinct CDR3 sequences, with 12% occurring once and the leading ten covering 15%. Germline CDR1 reads SGHKS; CDR2 reads YYEKEE (reference sequence). The CDR3 totals 13 residues. Between the trimmed V and J ends, which lost 6 bases and 2 bases, there was a span of 12 bases. Comments on this clonotype: The antigen is not known.

This chain uses TRBV5-5 with TRBJ2-7; D is unclear. The starting material was PBMCs, obtained on the day of the yellow fever booster vaccination. This sequence originates from a man aged 25-45 years who received the YFV17D yellow fever vaccine. DNA of the CDR3: TGTGCCAGCACCCTGGAAGGGCCCTACGAGCAGTACTTC. Translating it yields CASTLEGPYEQYF.